This T cell receptor (beta chain) was captured in a study of T cells in Graves' hyperthyroidism and ophthalmopathy. Template material for amplifying TCR beta CDR3 regions consisted of RNA transcripts. In the first-round RT-PCR of the TCR CDR3, the HTBI primer set was used. TCRdb passed the multiplex PCR reads through MiXCR, listing each CDR3 protein once. This table has approximately 210,000 distinct CDR3 sequences, roughly 18% appearing once. Hyperthyroidism in the patients, aged 18 to 65, was newly diagnosed and under 2 months in duration. This CDR3 is 17 amino acids long. Germline CDR1 reads SGHNT; CDR2 reads YYREEE (reference sequence). The trim removed 3 bases at V and 5 bases at J, leaving 10 bases unmatched. This clonotype was observed many times.

This clonotype was sampled from a man aged 50 or older with Graves' hyperthyroidism. The V and J genes are TRBV5-4 and TRBJ2-2; 10 nucleotides align to TRBD2. Source material: blood. The CDR3 sequence is CASSSYASGRRTGELFF. The CDR3 coding sequence is TGTGCCAGCAGCTCGTACGCTAGCGGGAGAAGGACCGGGGAGCTGTTTTTT. Together with reference TRBV5-4 and TRBJ2-2, the CDR3 gives the full variable domain: ETGVTQSPTHLIKTRGQQVTLRCSSQSGHNTVSWYQQALGQGPQFIFQYYREEENGRGNFPPRFSGLQFPNYSSELNVNALELDDSALYLCASSSYASGRRTGELFFGEGSRLTVL.